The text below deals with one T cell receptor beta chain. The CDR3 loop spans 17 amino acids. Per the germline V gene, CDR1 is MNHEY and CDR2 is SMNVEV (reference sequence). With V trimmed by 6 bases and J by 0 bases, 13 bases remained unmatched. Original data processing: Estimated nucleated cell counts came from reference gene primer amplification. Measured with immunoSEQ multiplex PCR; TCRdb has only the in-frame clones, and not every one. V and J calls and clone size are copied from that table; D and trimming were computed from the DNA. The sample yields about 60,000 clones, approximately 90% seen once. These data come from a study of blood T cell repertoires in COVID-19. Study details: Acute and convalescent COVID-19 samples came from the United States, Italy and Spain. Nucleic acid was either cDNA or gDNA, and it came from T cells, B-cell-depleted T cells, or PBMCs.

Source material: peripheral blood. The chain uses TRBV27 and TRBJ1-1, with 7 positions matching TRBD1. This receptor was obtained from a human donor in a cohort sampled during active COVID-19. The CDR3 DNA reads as TGTGCCAGCAGCACACACCCAGGGGGTAGATTGAACACTGAAGCTTTCTTT. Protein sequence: CASSTHPGGRLNTEAFF.